This TCR beta chain was captured in a study of blood T cell repertoires in COVID-19. Study-wide context: Collection of acute and convalescent COVID-19 samples took place in the United States, Italy and Spain. PBMCs, B-cell-depleted T cells, or T cells were the source of the cDNA or gDNA that made up the material.

Original handling: By means of reference gene primer amplification, nucleated cell counts were estimated. Using immunoSEQ multiplex PCR, the repertoire was profiled, and TCRdb retains in-frame clones only, with some absent. The V and J calls and clone size are taken from that table; D and trimming were inferred from the DNA. The data contain 21,000 or so clones, 83% of them seen just once; the ten biggest clones take up about 6.7%. The specimen was peripheral blood. The sequence derives from a human donor in a cohort sampled during active COVID-19.

As DNA, the CDR3 is TGTGCCAGCTCACCACCCTTAGCGGGGGCCGTTACTAGCACAGATACGCAGTATTTT. This codes for CASSPPLAGAVTSTDTQYF. The chain has TRBV18 and TRBJ2-3, with 9 bases that match TRBD2. V was clipped by 0 bases and J by 0 bases; unmatched bases: 10. The CDR3 length is 19 residues. Per the germline V gene, CDR1 is KGHSH and CDR2 is LQKENI.